The clone carrying this TCR beta chain came up a few times. Its antigen is undetermined. The data were taken from a study of T cell repertoires in cytomegalovirus infection. Study as a whole: Public TCR beta signatures marked donors with CMV infection and the matching HLA. Study observations and caveats: Individuals carrying CMV plus the relevant HLA were identified by cumulative frequency of public TCR beta families. CMV-specific HLA-C-restricted TCR beta clonotypes dominated the ex vivo response.

One entry per CDR3 protein, called by TCRdb with MiXCR from the reads. The data show about 68,000 distinct CDR3 sequences, with about 22% seen just once and under 85% held by the top ten. The sample taken for sequencing was PBMCs, sequenced either directly or after in vitro stimulation (not recorded which). The sequence was obtained from a human donor in good health (CMV status not recorded). Some clones in this sample may be carry-over from other donors' samples.

The CDR3 loop reads CASSRGLAGGPENEQFF. The CDR3 coding sequence is TGTGCCAGCAGTAGGGGACTAGCGGGAGGGCCCGAAAATGAGCAGTTCTTC. The chain uses TRBV6-1 and TRBJ2-1; 16 positions agree with TRBD2. The CDR3 spans 17 residues. The trim removed 5 bases at V and 7 bases at J, leaving 8 bases unmatched. CDR1 MNHNS and CDR2 SASEGT come from the germline V gene.